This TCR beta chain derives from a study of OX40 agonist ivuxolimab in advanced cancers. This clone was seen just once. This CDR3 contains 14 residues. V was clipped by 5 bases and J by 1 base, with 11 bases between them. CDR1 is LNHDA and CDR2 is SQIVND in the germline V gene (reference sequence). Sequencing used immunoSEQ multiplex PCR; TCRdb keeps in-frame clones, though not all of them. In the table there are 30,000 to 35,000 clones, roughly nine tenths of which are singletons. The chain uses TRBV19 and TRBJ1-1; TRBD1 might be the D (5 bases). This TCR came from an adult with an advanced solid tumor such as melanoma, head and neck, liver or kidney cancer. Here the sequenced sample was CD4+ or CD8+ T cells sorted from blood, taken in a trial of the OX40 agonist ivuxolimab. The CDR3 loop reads CASSPLGENTEAFF. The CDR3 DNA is TGTGCCAGTAGTCCCTTGGGGGAGAACACTGAAGCTTTCTTT.